Below, 32 T cell receptor beta chains from the same sample are listed, as sequenced in a study of blood T cell repertoires in COVID-19. TCRdb's table, derived via immunoSEQ multiplex PCR, lists solely in-frame clones and lacks some. The sample records about 150,000 clones, about 83% being singletons. Material: peripheral blood. These receptors came from a man aged 25 to 40 with COVID-19, enrolled during active disease.

The chain employs TRBV19 and TRBJ1-2, with 9 bases lining up with TRBD1. The CDR3 length is 15 residues. Germline loops: CDR1 LNHDA, CDR2 SQIVND (reference sequence). V lost 5 bases, J lost 8 bases, and 12 bases stayed unmatched. The CDR3 spells CASSALRDRASGYTF. The DNA of the CDR3 is TGTGCCAGTAGTGCTCTCCGGGACAGGGCCTCCGGCTACACCTTC.

The J gene is TRBJ1-2, the V gene TRBV6-1; D is unclear. V dropped 3 bases and J dropped 6 bases, with 14 bases sitting between them. In germline, CDR1 is MNHNS, CDR2 SASEGT. The CDR3 length is 14 residues. The CDR3 coding sequence is TGTGCCAGCAGTGATCCAGGAACCCTCCATGGCTACACCTTC. This gives the protein CASSDPGTLHGYTF.

There are a few counts of this clone. The chain employs TRBV27 and TRBJ2-7; 10 bases are shared with TRBD1. CDR1 MNHEY and CDR2 SMNVEV come from the germline V gene (reference sequence). Trimming cost V 1 base and J 1 base; bases outside gene matches: 4. This CDR3 has 16 residues. For the CDR3, the DNA is TGTGCCAGCAGTTTATTTCGACAGGGGGCTTCCTACGAGCAGTACTTC. It encodes CASSLFRQGASYEQYF.

The rearrangement joins TRBV19 to TRBJ1-1; the D gene is possibly TRBD1 (5 bases). Germline V lookup: CDR1 LNHDA, CDR2 SQIVND (reference sequence). This CDR3 comprises 15 residues. Trimming cost V 1 base and J 0 bases, with 9 bases left between them. The CDR3 nucleotides read TGTGCCAGTAGTATAGGGGGCAATATGAACACTGAAGCTTTCTTT. Its translation is CASSIGGNMNTEAFF.

This sequence joins TRBV30 and TRBJ1-3; 9 nucleotides match TRBD1. Germline CDR1 and CDR2: GTSNPN and SVGIG (reference sequence). This CDR3 comprises 17 residues. V dropped 1 base and J dropped 0; count of bases not matched to a gene: 7. The CDR3 protein is CAWSDRGLTRSGNTIYF. CDR3 nucleotides: TGTGCCTGGAGTGACAGGGGGCTCACCCGCTCTGGAAACACCATATATTTT.

This rearrangement joins TRBV10-3 to TRBJ2-7; 7 bases are shared with TRBD1. CDR1 and CDR2 from the germline V gene are ENHRY and SYGVKD. CDR3 length: 15 residues. V dropped 8 bases and J dropped 1; count of bases not matched to a gene: 11. The CDR3 nucleotides read TGTGCCATCGGCTCCCGGGACAGTCCTTCCTACGAGCAGTACTTC. Protein product: CAIGSRDSPSYEQYF.

This clone was detected only a few times. The chain couples TRBV7-3 to TRBJ1-1; no clear D gene. Per germline, CDR1 SGHTA and CDR2 FQGTGA. CDR3 size: 13 residues. V was clipped by 1 base and J by 5 bases, with 8 bases between them. Here the CDR3 DNA reads TGTGCCAGCAGCTTAAGCCCACAGACTGAAGCTTTCTTT. Amino acid sequence: CASSLSPQTEAFF.

The V call is TRBV21-1, the J call TRBJ2-6; the table calls TRBD2, which could not be checked here. TRBV21-1 is a listed pseudogene. The CDR3 extends over 23 amino acids. CDR3 sequence: CASSKRVEGGRGRACSGANVLTF. Written as DNA, the CDR3 is TGTGCCAGCAGCAAAAGGGTGGAGGGTGGTAGGGGGAGGGCCTGCTCTGGGGCCAACGTCCTGACTTTC.

Details on this clone: A clone one base away is much larger, so this may be a read error. The chain links TRBV9 to TRBJ2-1; 9 nucleotides line up with TRBD2. Germline V gives CDR1 SGDLS, CDR2 YYNGEE. The V gene end was trimmed by 3 bases and the J gene end by 5 bases; junction bases not matched to a gene: 0. CDR3 size: 13 residues. DNA of the CDR3: TGTGCCAGCAGCGCTAGCGGGGACAATGAGCAGTTCTTC. Amino acid sequence: CASSASGDNEQFF.

This clone was picked up one time. The chain couples TRBV29-1 to TRBJ2-1; the match to TRBD2 covers 7 bases. The CDR3 is 14 amino acids. V was pared by 3 bases and J by 6 bases, with 8 bases of the junction left unmatched. CDR1 and CDR2 (germline): SQVTM, ANQGSEA. This CDR3 reads CSVDQAGVGNEQFF. Here the CDR3 DNA reads TGCAGCGTTGATCAGGCGGGAGTTGGCAATGAGCAGTTCTTC.

This sequence joins TRBV27 and TRBJ1-6, with D uncertain. Trimming stripped 6 bases from V and 7 bases from J, with 7 bases between. The V gene's germline CDR1 is MNHEY and CDR2 SMNVEV (reference sequence). This CDR3 has 12 amino acids. CDR3: CASSPGNSPLHF. The CDR3 bases are TGTGCCAGCAGCCCGGGAAATTCACCCCTCCACTTT.

The chain couples TRBV6-2 or TRBV6-3 to TRBJ1-2; D not certain. The V and J ends lost 2 bases and 7 bases respectively, with 17 bases between them. Germline V gene lookup returns CDR1 MNHEY and CDR2 SVGEGT. The CDR3 contains 15 residues. CDR3 sequence reads: CASSYALGGKSGYTF. CDR3 nucleotide sequence: TGTGCCAGCAGTTACGCCCTGGGAGGGAAGAGTGGCTACACCTTC.

This chain joins TRBV30 and TRBJ1-1; 8 bases line up with TRBD1. V lost 2 bases to trimming and J lost 6 bases; unmatched junction nucleotides: 8. This CDR3 is 14 amino acids long. Germline CDR1 reads GTSNPN; CDR2 reads SVGIG (reference sequence). CDR3 sequence: CAWSPLDRVPEAFF. For the CDR3, the DNA is TGTGCCTGGAGTCCCCTGGACAGGGTCCCTGAAGCTTTCTTT.

This clone showed up just once. The chain carries TRBV28 and TRBJ2-7, with D maybe TRBD2 (6 bases). Trimming stripped 3 bases from V and 7 bases from J, with 16 bases between. The CDR3 totals 14 residues. The germline V gene has CDR1 MDHEN and CDR2 SYDVKM. DNA for the CDR3: TGTGCCAGCAGTTTCCCGGCTAGCGTGGGGGAGCAGTACTTC. This sequence encodes CASSFPASVGEQYF.

V is TRBV2 and J is TRBJ2-1; 13 bases map to TRBD2. J gave up 7 bases and V 7 bases, and 4 bases lay outside the gene matches. The CDR3 is made up of 14 amino acids. From germline, CDR1 is SNHLY and CDR2 FYNNEI. The CDR3 spells CASKRTSGSNEQFF. CDR3 coding DNA: TGTGCCAGCAAAAGGACTAGCGGGAGTAATGAGCAGTTCTTC.

This chain connects TRBV5-1 to TRBJ2-3; 11 positions agree with TRBD1. CDR1 is SGHRS and CDR2 is YFSETQ in the germline V gene. J lost 6 bases, V lost 2 bases, and 8 bases had no gene match. CDR3 length equals 16 residues. The CDR3 spells CASSLRTGGVGDTQYF. CDR3 in DNA: TGCGCCAGCAGCTTAAGGACAGGGGGCGTTGGGGATACGCAGTATTTT. Complete variable domain (other parts from reference TRBV5-1 and TRBJ2-3): KAGVTQTPRYLIKTRGQQVTLSCSPISGHRSVSWYQQTPGQGLQFLFEYFSETQRNKGNFPGRFSGRQFSNSRSEMNVSTLELGDSALYLCASSLRTGGVGDTQYFGPGTRLTVL.

The rearrangement uses TRBV29-1 and TRBJ2-7; D may be TRBD1 (5 bases). CDR1 SQVTM and CDR2 ANQGSEA come from the germline V gene. V lost 6 bases and J lost 0, with 9 bases in between. The CDR3 totals 12 residues. CDR3 protein: CSVATGSYEQYF. The CDR3 nucleotides are TGCAGCGTGGCAACAGGCTCCTACGAGCAGTACTTC.

This clone has just a few counts. The chain employs TRBV7-9 and TRBJ2-1; D not certain. V was clipped by 5 bases and J by 9 bases, with 8 bases between them. Germline-derived CDR1 and CDR2 are SEHNR and FQNEAQ (reference sequence). The CDR3 length is 11 residues. The CDR3 is CASSAVGEQFF. In nucleotides, the CDR3 is TGTGCCAGCAGCGCGGTAGGTGAGCAGTTCTTC.

The V call is TRBV11-2, the J call TRBJ2-7, with D tentatively TRBD2 (6 bases). The CDR3 loop spans 16 amino acids. The V gene lost 4 bases and the J gene lost 0 bases, with 16 bases spanning the gap. Germline CDR1 reads SGHAT; CDR2 reads FQNNGV. As DNA, the CDR3 is TGTGCCAGCAGCTCTATACTAGCCTCCAGCTCCTACGAGCAGTACTTC. Its protein is CASSSILASSSYEQYF.

This chain links TRBV9 with TRBJ2-5, with 10 bases aligning to TRBD2. Germline trimming cut 3 bases from V and 2 bases from J; bases unmatched to any gene: 4. Germline V lookup: CDR1 SGDLS, CDR2 YYNGEE. The CDR3 contains 15 residues. As DNA, the CDR3 is TGTGCCAGCAGCGCCGGACTAGCGGATCAAGAGACCCAGTACTTC. This sequence encodes CASSAGLADQETQYF. The variable domain in full, completed from reference TRBV9 and TRBJ2-5, reads DSGVTQTPKHLITATGQRVTLRCSPRSGDLSVYWYQQSLDQGLQFLIQYYNGEERAKGNILERFSAQQFPDLHSELNLSSLELGDSALYFCASSAGLADQETQYFGPGTRLLVL.

The rearrangement uses TRBV19 and TRBJ2-7; 10 bases align to TRBD1. Germline CDR1 and CDR2: LNHDA and SQIVND (reference sequence). V lost 5 bases to trimming and J lost 2 bases; unmatched junction nucleotides: 9. This CDR3 region has 16 residues. The CDR3 here is CASSLKLGTGAYEQYF. CDR3 in DNA: TGTGCCAGTAGTCTCAAACTCGGGACAGGGGCCTACGAGCAGTACTTC.

The gene calls are TRBV28 and TRBJ1-2, with 7 bases matching TRBD1. V lost 6 bases, J lost 1 base, and 5 bases stayed unmatched. The germline gives CDR1 MDHEN, CDR2 SYDVKM. This CDR3 contains 14 residues. CDR3 sequence: CASRRTGVNYGYTF. The CDR3 region has the DNA TGTGCCAGCAGGAGGACAGGCGTTAACTATGGCTACACCTTC.

Notes on this clone: This CDR3 is also generated by other DNA sequences in the sample. The V and J genes are TRBV30 and TRBJ2-7; 12 bases map to TRBD2. J gave up 7 bases and V 2 bases, and 6 bases lay outside the gene matches. The CDR3 runs to 14 residues. Germline CDR1 GTSNPN, CDR2 SVGIG (reference sequence). The CDR3 coding sequence is TGTGCCTGGAGTAAAGGACTAGCGGGGTTAGAGCAGTACTTC. Protein: CAWSKGLAGLEQYF.

The rearrangement joins TRBV27 to TRBJ1-4; 7 positions match TRBD1. The CDR3 is made up of 15 amino acids. V gave up 5 bases and J gave up 6 bases; unmatched junction bases: 9. CDR1 and CDR2 from the germline V gene are MNHEY and SMNVEV (reference sequence). The CDR3 sequence: CASSNRGTVDEKLFF. The DNA of the CDR3 is TGTGCCAGCAGTAACCGGGGGACAGTCGATGAAAAACTGTTTTTT.

CDR3 in amino acids: CASSEAEGQGVILTKNTEAFF. The CDR3 DNA sequence: TGTGCCAGCAGTGAAGCGGAAGGACAGGGGGTAATTTTAACCAAGAACACTGAAGCTTTCTTT. The V call is TRBV2, the J call TRBJ1-1; TRBD1 agrees at 10 bases. Germline V gene lookup returns CDR1 SNHLY and CDR2 FYNNEI. The CDR3 is made up of 21 amino acids. The trim removed 0 bases at V and 1 base at J, leaving 17 bases unmatched. The full variable domain, rest sourced from reference TRBV2 and TRBJ1-1, is EPEVTQTPSHQVTQMGQEVILRCVPISNHLYFYWYRQILGQKVEFLVSFYNNEISEKSEIFDDQFSVERPDGSNFTLKIRSTKLEDSAMYFCASSEAEGQGVILTKNTEAFFGQGTRLTVV.

The V and J genes are TRBV9 and TRBJ2-1; 13 bases fit TRBD2. The CDR3 runs to 15 residues. Germline CDR1 SGDLS, CDR2 YYNGEE. Unmatched junction bases numbered 2, after V lost 2 bases and J lost 6 bases. CDR3 loop: CASSVGLAGANEQFF. For the CDR3, the DNA is TGTGCCAGCAGCGTCGGACTAGCGGGGGCCAATGAGCAGTTCTTC.

This clone is classed as medium-sized (0.01 to 0.1%). The rearrangement joins TRBV9 to TRBJ1-6; D remains ambiguous. The CDR3 is made up of 16 amino acids. The germline V gene encodes CDR1 SGDLS and CDR2 YYNGEE. V lost 9 bases, J lost 0 bases, and 16 bases lay in between. CDR3 sequence (DNA): TGTGCCACCCGTACAGTTTTCAGCTCCTATAATTCACCCCTCCACTTT. Encoded protein: CATRTVFSSYNSPLHF.

This clone occurred once. The chain recombines TRBV11-1 with TRBJ1-1; D is perhaps TRBD1 (5 bases). Deletions cut 1 base from V and 4 bases from J, with 13 bases between. Germline V gene data show CDR1 as SGHAT and CDR2 as FQDESV (reference sequence). This CDR3 comprises 15 residues. CDR3 DNA: TGTGCCAGCAGCTTAGGGGCCAGGGCCAGCACTGAAGCTTTCTTT. Translating it yields CASSLGARASTEAFF.

This chain connects TRBV18 to TRBJ2-3; the D is unclear. The V gene's germline CDR1 is KGHSH and CDR2 LQKENI. The CDR3 consists of 12 residues. V lost 2 bases and J lost 6, with 6 bases in between. The DNA for the CDR3 is TGTGCCAGCTCACCAGAGACTGATACGCAGTATTTT. Translated: CASSPETDTQYF.

The chain is built from TRBV30 and TRBJ1-1, with D possibly TRBD1 on 5 matching bases. Germline V CDR1 and CDR2: GTSNPN, SVGIG (reference sequence). The germline V and J ends were trimmed by 1 base and 7 bases, with 13 bases remaining between them. The CDR3 runs to 13 residues. The CDR3 spells CAWSGGGAVEAFF. The CDR3 DNA follows: TGTGCCTGGAGTGGGGGGGGAGCGGTTGAAGCTTTCTTT.

This clone was observed once. The V gene is TRBV28, the J gene TRBJ2-1; maybe TRBD2 (6 bases). The length of the CDR3 is 12 residues. Germline values: CDR1 MDHEN, CDR2 SYDVKM. The V end was cut by 7 bases, the J end by 6 bases, with 10 bases between. For the CDR3, the DNA is TGTGCCAGCAAGCGCGGGATCAATGAGCAGTTCTTC. Encoded protein: CASKRGINEQFF.

This clone is a singleton in its sample. This chain joins TRBV20-1 and TRBJ2-5, with D hard to call. The germline V and J ends were trimmed by 8 bases and 1 base, with 8 bases remaining between them. Germline V lookup: CDR1 DFQATT, CDR2 SNEGSKA (reference sequence). CDR3 length: 11 residues. This chain's CDR3 is CSFSPQETQYF. CDR3 coding DNA: TGCAGTTTCAGTCCCCAAGAGACCCAGTACTTC.